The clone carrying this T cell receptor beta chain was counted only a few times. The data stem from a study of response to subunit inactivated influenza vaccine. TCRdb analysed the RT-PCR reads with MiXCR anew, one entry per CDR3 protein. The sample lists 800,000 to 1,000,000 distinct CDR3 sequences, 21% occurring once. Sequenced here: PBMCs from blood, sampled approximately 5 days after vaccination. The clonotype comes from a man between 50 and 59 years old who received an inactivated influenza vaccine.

As DNA, the CDR3 is TGTGCCAGCAGCTTAGATCCAGCGGGAGCCCCTGAGCAGTTCTTC. This gives the protein CASSLDPAGAPEQFF. The genes are TRBV7-9 and TRBJ2-1, with 8 bases that match TRBD2. Germline loops: CDR1 SEHNR, CDR2 FQNEAQ (reference sequence). V lost 1 base, J lost 9 bases, and 8 bases stayed unmatched. The CDR3 runs 15 residues. The whole variable domain, filled in from reference TRBV7-9 and TRBJ2-1, reads DTGVSQNPRHKITKRGQNVTFRCDPISEHNRLYWYRQTLGQGPEFLTYFQNEAQLEKSRLLSDRFSAERPKGSFSTLEIQRTEQGDSAMYLCASSLDPAGAPEQFFGPGTRLTVL.